This entry describes one T cell receptor beta chain. The antigen is not known. This entry comes from a study of blood T cells in healthy people across ages. Study results and caveats: Strongly correlated with naive T cell percentage was TCR beta diversity. Diversity figures derived from one million T cells were judged to underestimate the true value. Observed TCR beta diversity per million T cells went down as age went up. This fall followed a roughly linear course with age.

All donors came from Russia, were Caucasian and healthy, and spanned ages roughly 6 to 95. V was shortened by 4 bases and J by 4 bases, with 17 bases between the two germline ends. Per the germline V gene, CDR1 is SNHLY and CDR2 is FYNNEI. The CDR3 has 15 residues. The second PCR ran about 6 to 12 cycles with a sample-barcoded 5' primer and J-beta primers. TCRdb recomputed calls from the 5' RACE reads with MiXCR, one row per CDR3 protein. The sample has 1.2 million to 1.5 million distinct CDR3 sequences, around 59% seen once. This TCR was recovered from a man aged 18-30 years in good health. The chain joins TRBV2 to TRBJ2-7; possible D gene TRBD1, 6 bases. Sequencing used blood. CDR3 nucleotides: TGTGCCAGCAGTGGCTTAGGGACAACGTCGTACGAGCAGTACTTC. The encoded protein is CASSGLGTTSYEQYF.